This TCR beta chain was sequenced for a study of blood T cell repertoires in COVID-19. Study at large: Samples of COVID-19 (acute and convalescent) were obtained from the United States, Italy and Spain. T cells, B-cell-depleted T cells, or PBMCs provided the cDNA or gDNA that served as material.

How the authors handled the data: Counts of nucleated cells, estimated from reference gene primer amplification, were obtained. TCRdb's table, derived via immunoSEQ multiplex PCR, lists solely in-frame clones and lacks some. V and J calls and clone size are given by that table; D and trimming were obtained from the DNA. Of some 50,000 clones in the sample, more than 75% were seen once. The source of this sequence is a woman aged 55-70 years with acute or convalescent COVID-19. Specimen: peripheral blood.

CDR3 protein: CASSLRGPYNSPLHF. The CDR3 nucleotides read TGTGCCAGCAGCTTACGGGGTCCGTATAATTCACCCCTCCACTTT. The V and J genes are TRBV7-9 and TRBJ1-6; unclear D gene. The V gene's germline CDR1 is SEHNR and CDR2 FQNEAQ (reference sequence). Trimming left V 2 bases short and J 4 bases short, with 9 bases between. This CDR3 has 15 amino acids.